This T cell receptor beta chain was captured in a study of cytotoxic CD8 clonotypes in ibrutinib-treated CLL. Study summary: IGHV unmutated under 18; relapsed/refractory 11; treatment-naive about 15. On average, each sample had approximately 250,000 productive templates and 96,000 or so productive rearrangements.

Libraries were prepared by immunoSEQ multiplex PCR; TCRdb keeps only in-frame clonotypes and omits some of them. The data show about 97,000 clones, around 73% seen once. The origin of this receptor is a human donor with chronic lymphocytic leukemia. The specimen was PBMCs, collected after 12 months of ibrutinib treatment.

The CDR3 reads CASSLDGRGNSPLHF. CDR3 coding DNA: TGTGCCAGCAGCTTGGATGGACGGGGGAATTCACCCCTCCACTTT. The J gene is TRBJ1-6, the V gene TRBV7-9; possibly TRBD1 for D (5 bases). The CDR3 consists of 15 residues. Germline CDR1 is SEHNR and CDR2 is FQNEAQ (reference sequence). V lost 3 bases, J lost 7 bases, and 13 bases lay in between. Together with reference TRBV7-9 and TRBJ1-6, the CDR3 gives the full variable domain: DTGVSQNPRHKITKRGQNVTFRCDPISEHNRLYWYRQTLGQGPEFLTYFQNEAQLEKSRLLSDRFSAERPKGSFSTLEIQRTEQGDSAMYLCASSLDGRGNSPLHFGNGTRLTVT.